This T cell receptor beta chain was sequenced during a study of T-cell memory formation after mild COVID-19. V lost 3 bases to trimming and J lost 0 bases, with 9 bases between them. Germline V gene sequence: CDR1 DFQATT, CDR2 SNEGSKA (reference sequence). The CDR3 is 14 amino acids. UMIs and sample barcodes were carried by the TCR alpha and TCR beta cDNA libraries that 5'RACE produced using constant-segment primers. TCRdb recomputed calls from the 5' RACE reads with MiXCR, one row per CDR3 protein. Of a few hundred thousand distinct CDR3 sequences listed, roughly a tenth are singletons. The receptor was derived from a man younger than 35 who had mild COVID-19 (a few samples of this study predate the infection). Cell type and time point are not known. V is TRBV20-1 and J is TRBJ1-5; D remains unclear. Input material: PBMCs or a T cell subset sorted from them (not recorded which). CDR3 region: CSASQRSSNQPQHF. CDR3 nucleotides: TGCAGTGCTAGTCAACGGTCTAGCAATCAGCCCCAGCATTTT.